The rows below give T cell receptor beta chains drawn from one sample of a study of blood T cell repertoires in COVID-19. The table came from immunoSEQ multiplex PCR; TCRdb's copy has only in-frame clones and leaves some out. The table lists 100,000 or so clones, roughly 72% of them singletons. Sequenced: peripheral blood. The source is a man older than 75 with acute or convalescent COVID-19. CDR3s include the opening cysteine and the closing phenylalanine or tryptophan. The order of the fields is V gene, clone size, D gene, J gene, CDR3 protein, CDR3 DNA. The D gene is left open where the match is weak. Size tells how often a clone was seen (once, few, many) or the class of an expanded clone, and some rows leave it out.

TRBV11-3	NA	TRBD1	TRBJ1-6	CASSFRTGDGYSPLHF	TGTGCCAGCAGCTTCCGGACAGGGGATGGGTATTCACCCCTCCACTTT
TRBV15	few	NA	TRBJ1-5	CATSRDRLTGQPQHF	TGTGCCACCAGCAGAGATCGGCTTACAGGGCAGCCCCAGCATTTT
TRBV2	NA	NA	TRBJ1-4	CASGDPAANEKLFF	TGTGCCAGCGGAGACCCGGCAGCTAATGAAAAACTGTTTTTT
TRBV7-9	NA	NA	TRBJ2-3	CASSLGAKDTQYF	TGTGCCAGCAGCTTAGGGGCGAAGGATACGCAGTATTTT
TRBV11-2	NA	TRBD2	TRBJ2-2	CASSRLAGANTGELFF	TGTGCCAGCAGCCGGCTAGCGGGAGCGAACACCGGGGAGCTGTTTTTT
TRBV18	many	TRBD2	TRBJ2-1	CASSPPSLAGAFAFF	TGTGCCAGCTCACCACCATCGCTAGCGGGAGCCTTTGCGTTCTTC
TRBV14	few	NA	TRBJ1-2	CASSRDKNYGYTF	TGTGCCAGCAGCAGAGACAAGAACTATGGCTACACCTTC
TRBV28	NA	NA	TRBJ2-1	CASSSGQPLSGYNEQFF	TGTGCCAGCAGCTCCGGACAGCCCCTTTCTGGCTACAATGAGCAGTTCTTC
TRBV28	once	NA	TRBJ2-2	CASSSIRQAGELFF	TGTGCCAGCAGCAGCATCCGACAGGCCGGGGAGCTGTTTTTT
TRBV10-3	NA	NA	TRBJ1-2	CAISDSGSVYGYTF	TGTGCCATCAGTGATTCAGGGTCTGTATATGGCTACACCTTC
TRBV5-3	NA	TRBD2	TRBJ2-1	CARSELAGGYNEQFF	TGTGCCAGAAGCGAACTAGCGGGAGGTTACAATGAGCAGTTCTTC
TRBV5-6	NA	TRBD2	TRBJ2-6	CASSLGTGRGPSGANVLTF	TGTGCCAGCAGCTTGGGGACGGGGAGGGGACCTTCTGGGGCCAACGTCCTGACTTTC
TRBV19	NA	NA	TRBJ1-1	CASRSPRNTEAFF	TGTGCCAGTAGATCTCCCAGGAACACTGAAGCTTTCTTT
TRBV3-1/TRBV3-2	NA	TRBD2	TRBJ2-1	CASSQAASGNQQFF	TGTGCCAGCAGCCAAGCGGCTAGCGGGAATCAGCAGTTCTTC
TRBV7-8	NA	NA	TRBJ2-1	CASSTTSNEQFF	TGTGCCAGCAGCACAACTAGCAATGAGCAGTTCTTC
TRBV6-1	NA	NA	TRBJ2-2	CASSEARNTGELFF	TGTGCCAGCAGTGAAGCGCGTAACACCGGGGAGCTGTTTTTT
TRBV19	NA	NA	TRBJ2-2	CASSGTPNTGELFF	TGTGCCAGTAGTGGGACACCGAACACCGGGGAGCTGTTTTTT
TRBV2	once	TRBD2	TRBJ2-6	CASRALALPSGANVLTF	TGTGCCAGCAGGGCACTAGCGTTACCCTCTGGGGCCAACGTCCTGACTTTC
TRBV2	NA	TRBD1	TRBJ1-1	CASRDRGRNTEAFF	TGTGCCAGCCGGGACAGGGGGAGGAACACTGAAGCTTTCTTT
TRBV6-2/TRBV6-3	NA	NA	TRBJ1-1	CASSYVTGNTEAFF	TGTGCCAGCAGTTATGTGACAGGGAACACTGAAGCTTTCTTT
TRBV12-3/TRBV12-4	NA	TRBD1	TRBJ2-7	CASSPGTGYEQYF	TGTGCCAGCAGCCCCGGGACAGGCTACGAGCAGTACTTC
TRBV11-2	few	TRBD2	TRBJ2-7	CASSDSGGASYEQYF	TGTGCCAGCAGCGATAGCGGGGGCGCCTCCTACGAGCAGTACTTC
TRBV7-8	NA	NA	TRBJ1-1	CASSTDSVMIAEAFF	TGTGCCAGCAGCACCGATTCAGTAATGATCGCTGAAGCTTTCTTT
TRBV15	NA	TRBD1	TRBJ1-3	CATSSYGTEGGNTIYF	TGTGCCACCAGCAGTTACGGGACAGAGGGAGGAAACACCATATATTTT
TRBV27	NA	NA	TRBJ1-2	CASSFYAGLNYGYTF	TGTGCCAGCAGCTTTTACGCCGGGTTAAACTATGGCTACACCTTC
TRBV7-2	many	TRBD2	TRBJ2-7	CASSLGQSGSYEQYF	TGTGCCAGCAGCTTAGGGCAGAGCGGGAGCTACGAGCAGTACTTC
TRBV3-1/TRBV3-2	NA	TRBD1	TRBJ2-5	CASSHRTRPGGTGQETQYF	TGTGCCAGCAGCCACCGAACGCGGCCAGGGGGCACGGGACAAGAGACCCAGTACTTC
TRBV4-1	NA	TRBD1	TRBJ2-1	CASATGTASYNEQFF	TGCGCCAGCGCTACCGGGACAGCCTCCTACAATGAGCAGTTCTTC
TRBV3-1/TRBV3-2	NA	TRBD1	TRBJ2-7	CASGGDRVHEQYF	TGTGCCAGTGGGGGGGACAGGGTCCACGAGCAGTACTTC
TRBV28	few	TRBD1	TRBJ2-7	CASSSAGTATYEQYF	TGTGCCAGCAGTTCAGCCGGGACAGCTACCTACGAGCAGTACTTC